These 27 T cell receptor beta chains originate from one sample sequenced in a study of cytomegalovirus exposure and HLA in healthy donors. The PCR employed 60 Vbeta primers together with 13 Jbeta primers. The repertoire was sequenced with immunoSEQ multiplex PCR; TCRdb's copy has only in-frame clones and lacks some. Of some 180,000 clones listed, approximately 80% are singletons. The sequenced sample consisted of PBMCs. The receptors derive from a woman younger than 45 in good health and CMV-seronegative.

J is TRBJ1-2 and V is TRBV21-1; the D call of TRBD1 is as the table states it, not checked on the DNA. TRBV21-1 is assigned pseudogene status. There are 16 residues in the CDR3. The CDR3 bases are TGTGCCAGCAGCAACGCCAGGGGACACACGGACTATGGCTACACCTTC. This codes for CASSNARGHTDYGYTF.

Written as DNA, the CDR3 is TGTGCCAGCAGTTACCCGGGACAGGGGCCCTACGAGCAGTACTTC. The encoded protein is CASSYPGQGPYEQYF. The rearrangement uses TRBV6-5 and TRBJ2-7, with 10 bases that match TRBD1. The V gene end was trimmed by 2 bases and the J gene end by 2 bases; junction bases not matched to a gene: 3. CDR1 and CDR2 from the germline V gene are MNHEY and SVGAGI. This CDR3 spans 15 amino acids.

CDR3 DNA: TGTGCCAGCAGCGCCTTTTGGGACACGGATGGGAACACCATATATTTT. As protein: CASSAFWDTDGNTIYF. The chain combines TRBV9 with TRBJ1-3; the D gene is possibly TRBD1 (6 bases). V lost 3 bases and J lost 7, with 20 bases in between. The V gene's germline CDR1 is SGDLS and CDR2 YYNGEE. This CDR3 region has 16 residues.

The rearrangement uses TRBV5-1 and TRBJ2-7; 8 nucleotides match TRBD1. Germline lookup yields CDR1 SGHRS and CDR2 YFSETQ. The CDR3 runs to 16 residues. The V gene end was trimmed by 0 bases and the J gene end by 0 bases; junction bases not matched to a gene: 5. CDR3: CASSLAGQGPSYEQYF. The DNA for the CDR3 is TGCGCCAGCAGCTTGGCTGGACAGGGACCCTCCTACGAGCAGTACTTC. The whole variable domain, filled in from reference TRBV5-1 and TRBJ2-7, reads KAGVTQTPRYLIKTRGQQVTLSCSPISGHRSVSWYQQTPGQGLQFLFEYFSETQRNKGNFPGRFSGRQFSNSRSEMNVSTLELGDSALYLCASSLAGQGPSYEQYFGPGTRLTVT.

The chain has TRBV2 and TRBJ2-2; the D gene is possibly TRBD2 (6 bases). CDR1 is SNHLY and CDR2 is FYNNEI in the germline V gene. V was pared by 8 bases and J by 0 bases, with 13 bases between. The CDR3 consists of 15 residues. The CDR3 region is CASGLAFANTGELFF. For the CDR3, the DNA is TGTGCCAGCGGGCTAGCGTTCGCGAACACCGGGGAGCTGTTTTTT.

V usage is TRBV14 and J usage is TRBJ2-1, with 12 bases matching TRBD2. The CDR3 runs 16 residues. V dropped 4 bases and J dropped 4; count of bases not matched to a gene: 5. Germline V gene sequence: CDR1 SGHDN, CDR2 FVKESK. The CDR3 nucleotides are TGTGCCAGCAGCCCAGGACTAGCGGGAAAGTACAATGAGCAGTTCTTC. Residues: CASSPGLAGKYNEQFF.

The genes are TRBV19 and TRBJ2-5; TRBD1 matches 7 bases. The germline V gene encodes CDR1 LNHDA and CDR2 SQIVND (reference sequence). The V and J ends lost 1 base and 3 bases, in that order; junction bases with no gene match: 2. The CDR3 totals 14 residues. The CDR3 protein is CASSIVDREETQYF. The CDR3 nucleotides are TGTGCCAGTAGTATAGTCGACAGGGAAGAGACCCAGTACTTC.

CDR3 DNA sequence: TGTGCCAGCAGCCCGGGACTAGCGAAACAAGAGACCCAGTACTTC. Protein sequence: CASSPGLAKQETQYF. The V gene is TRBV7-3, the J gene TRBJ2-5, with 10 bases that match TRBD2. V trimming: 5 bases; J trimming: 2 bases; junction bases outside the gene matches: 5. Per the germline V gene, CDR1 is SGHTA and CDR2 is FQGTGA. The CDR3 is made up of 15 amino acids.

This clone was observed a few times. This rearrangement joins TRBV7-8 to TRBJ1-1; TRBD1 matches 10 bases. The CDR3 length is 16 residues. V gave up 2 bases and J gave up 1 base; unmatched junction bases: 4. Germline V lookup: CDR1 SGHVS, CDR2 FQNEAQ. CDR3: CASSLRDRGSNTEAFF. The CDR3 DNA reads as TGTGCCAGCAGCTTAAGGGACAGGGGATCGAACACTGAAGCTTTCTTT. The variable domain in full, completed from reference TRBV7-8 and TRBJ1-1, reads GAGVSQSPRYKVAKRGQDVALRCDPISGHVSLFWYQQALGQGPEFLTYFQNEAQLDKSGLPSDRFFAERPEGSVSTLKIQRTQQEDSAVYLCASSLRDRGSNTEAFFGQGTRLTVV.

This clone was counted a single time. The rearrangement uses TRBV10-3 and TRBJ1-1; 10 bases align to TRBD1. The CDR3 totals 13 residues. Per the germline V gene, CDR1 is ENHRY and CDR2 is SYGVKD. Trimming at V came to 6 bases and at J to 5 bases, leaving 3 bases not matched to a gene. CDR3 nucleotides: TGTGCCATCAGGGACAGGGGGGGTACTGAAGCTTTCTTT. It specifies CAIRDRGGTEAFF.

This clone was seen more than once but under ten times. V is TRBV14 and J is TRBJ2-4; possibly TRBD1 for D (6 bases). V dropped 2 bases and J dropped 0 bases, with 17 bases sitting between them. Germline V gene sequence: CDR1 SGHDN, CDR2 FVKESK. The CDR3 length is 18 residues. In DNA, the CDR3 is TGTGCCAGCAGCCAACCCCAAGGGACATTACTAGCCAAAAACATTCAGTACTTC. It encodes CASSQPQGTLLAKNIQYF.

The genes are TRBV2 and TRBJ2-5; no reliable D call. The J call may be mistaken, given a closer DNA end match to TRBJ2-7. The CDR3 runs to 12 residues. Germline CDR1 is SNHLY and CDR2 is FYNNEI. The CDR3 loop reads CASSPELNEQYF. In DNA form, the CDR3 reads TGTGCCAGCAGCCCGGAGCTTAACGAGCAGTACTTC.

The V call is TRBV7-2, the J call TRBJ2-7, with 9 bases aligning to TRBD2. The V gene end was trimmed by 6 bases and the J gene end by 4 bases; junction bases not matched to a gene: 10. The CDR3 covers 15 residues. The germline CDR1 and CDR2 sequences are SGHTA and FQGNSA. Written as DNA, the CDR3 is TGTGCCAGCAGGTTATATGGTAGCGGGAGTTACGAGCAGTACTTC. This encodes CASRLYGSGSYEQYF.

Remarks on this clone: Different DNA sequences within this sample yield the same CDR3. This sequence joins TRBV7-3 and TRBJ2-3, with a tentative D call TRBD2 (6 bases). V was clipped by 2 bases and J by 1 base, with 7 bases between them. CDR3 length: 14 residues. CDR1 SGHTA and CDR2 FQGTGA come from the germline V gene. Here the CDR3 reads CASSLSGGTDTQYF. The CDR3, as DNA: TGTGCCAGCAGCTTATCGGGAGGCACAGATACGCAGTATTTT.

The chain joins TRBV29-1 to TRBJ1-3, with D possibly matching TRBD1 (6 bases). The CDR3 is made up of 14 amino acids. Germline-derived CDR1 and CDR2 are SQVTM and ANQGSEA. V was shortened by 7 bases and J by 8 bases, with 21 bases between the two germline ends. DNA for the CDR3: TGCAGCGCCGCCGTAGGGGGGGCTGCAGACACCATATATTTT. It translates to CSAAVGGAADTIYF.

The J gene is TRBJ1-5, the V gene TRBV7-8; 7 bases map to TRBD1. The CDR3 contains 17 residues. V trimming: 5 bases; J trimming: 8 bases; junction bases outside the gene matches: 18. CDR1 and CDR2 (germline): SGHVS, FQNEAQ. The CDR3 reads CASSPGNWDSLGKPQHF. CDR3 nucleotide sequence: TGTGCCAGCAGCCCCGGTAACTGGGACAGCCTCGGGAAGCCCCAGCATTTT.

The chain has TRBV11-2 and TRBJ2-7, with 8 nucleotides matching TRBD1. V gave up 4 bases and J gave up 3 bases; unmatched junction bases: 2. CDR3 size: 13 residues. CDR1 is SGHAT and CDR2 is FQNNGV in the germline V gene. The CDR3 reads CASSSGQGYEQYF. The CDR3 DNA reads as TGTGCCAGCAGCTCTGGACAGGGCTACGAGCAGTACTTC.

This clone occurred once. CDR3 nucleotides: TGTGCCAGCAGCGTAGTATCTGAACAGGGGGGACGCAATGAGCAGTTCTTC. As protein: CASSVVSEQGGRNEQFF. V usage is TRBV9 and J usage is TRBJ2-1; 8 nucleotides agree with TRBD1. V shed 0 bases and J 6 bases; nucleotides not matched to a gene: 11. CDR1 is SGDLS and CDR2 is YYNGEE in the germline V gene. CDR3 length: 17 amino acids.

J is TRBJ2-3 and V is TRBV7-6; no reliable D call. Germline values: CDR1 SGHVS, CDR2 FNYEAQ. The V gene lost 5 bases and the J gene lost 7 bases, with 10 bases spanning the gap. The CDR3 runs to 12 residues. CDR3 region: CASSPQKYTQYF. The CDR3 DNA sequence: TGTGCCAGCAGCCCCCAAAAATATACGCAGTATTTT. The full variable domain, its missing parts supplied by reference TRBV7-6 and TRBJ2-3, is GAGVSQSPRYKVTKRGQDVALRCDPISGHVSLYWYRQALGQGPEFLTYFNYEAQQDKSGLPNDRFSAERPEGSISTLTIQRTEQRDSAMYRCASSPQKYTQYFGPGTRLTVL.

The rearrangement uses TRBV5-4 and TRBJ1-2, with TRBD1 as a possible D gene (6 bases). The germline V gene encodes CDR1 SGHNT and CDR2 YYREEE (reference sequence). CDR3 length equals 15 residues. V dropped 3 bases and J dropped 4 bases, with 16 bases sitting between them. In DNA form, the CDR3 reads TGTGCCAGCAGCTCCCTCCGCCAAGGGGGCTATGGCTACACCTTC. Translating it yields CASSSLRQGGYGYTF.

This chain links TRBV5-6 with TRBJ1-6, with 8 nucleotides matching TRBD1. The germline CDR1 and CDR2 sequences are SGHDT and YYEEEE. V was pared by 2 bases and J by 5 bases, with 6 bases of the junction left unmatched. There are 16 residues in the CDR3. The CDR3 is CASSFWWTGNNSPLHF. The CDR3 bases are TGTGCCAGCAGCTTTTGGTGGACAGGGAATAATTCACCCCTCCACTTT.

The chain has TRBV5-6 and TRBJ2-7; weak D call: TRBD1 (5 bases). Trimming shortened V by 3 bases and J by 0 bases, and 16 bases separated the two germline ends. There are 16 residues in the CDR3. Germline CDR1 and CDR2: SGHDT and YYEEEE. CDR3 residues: CASSYRRALSSYEQYF. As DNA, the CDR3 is TGTGCCAGCAGCTACCGCAGGGCCCTGAGCTCCTACGAGCAGTACTTC.

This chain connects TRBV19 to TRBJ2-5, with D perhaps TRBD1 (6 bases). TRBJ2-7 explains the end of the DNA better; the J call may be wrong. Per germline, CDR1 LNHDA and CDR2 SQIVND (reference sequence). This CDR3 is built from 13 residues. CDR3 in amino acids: CASSADSPYEQYF. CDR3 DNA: TGTGCCAGTAGTGCGGACAGTCCCTACGAGCAGTACTTC.

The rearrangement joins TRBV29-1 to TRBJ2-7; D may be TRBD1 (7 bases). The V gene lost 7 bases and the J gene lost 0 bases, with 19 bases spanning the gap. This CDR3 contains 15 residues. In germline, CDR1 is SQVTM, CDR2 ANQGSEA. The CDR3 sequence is CSARLAGQISYEQYF. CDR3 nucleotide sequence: TGCAGCGCCAGATTGGCGGGACAGATCTCCTACGAGCAGTACTTC.

The CDR3 spells CSVVDGTGYSEQYF. The CDR3, as DNA: TGCAGCGTTGTGGATGGAACAGGGTATTCCGAGCAGTACTTC. The chain recombines TRBV29-1 with TRBJ2-7, with D possibly TRBD1 on 6 matching bases. Germline CDR1 reads SQVTM; CDR2 reads ANQGSEA. The CDR3 runs 14 residues. V was pared by 4 bases and J by 6 bases, with 19 bases between.

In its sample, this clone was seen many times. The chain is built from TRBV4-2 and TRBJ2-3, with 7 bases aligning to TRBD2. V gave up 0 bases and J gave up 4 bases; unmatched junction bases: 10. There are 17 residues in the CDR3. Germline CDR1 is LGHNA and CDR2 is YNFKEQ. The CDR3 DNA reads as TGTGCCAGCAGCCAAGAGGCGGCGGGAGTTGGGGCAGATACGCAGTATTTT. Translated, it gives CASSQEAAGVGADTQYF.

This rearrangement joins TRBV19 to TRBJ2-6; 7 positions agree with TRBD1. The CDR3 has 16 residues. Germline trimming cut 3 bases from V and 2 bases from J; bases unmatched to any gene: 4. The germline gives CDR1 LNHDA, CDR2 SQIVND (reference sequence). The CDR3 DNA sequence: TGTGCCAGTAGTATGGGGCAGGGGGCTGGGGCCAACGTCCTGACTTTC. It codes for CASSMGQGAGANVLTF.